This TCR beta chain stems from a study of T cell repertoires in cytomegalovirus infection. At the level of the study: CMV infection and matching HLA type were both indicated by public TCR beta signatures. Study outcomes and limitations: HLA-C-restricted, CMV-specific TCR beta clonotypes were dominant ex vivo. Totalled public TCR beta family frequency picked out people who carried CMV plus the relevant HLA.

A note on this clonotype: Its target is not known.

Each CDR3 protein gets one entry after TCRdb re-called the reads with MiXCR. Of fewer than 300,000 distinct CDR3 sequences listed, about a quarter are singletons. The V gene's germline CDR1 is GTSNPN and CDR2 SVGIG (reference sequence). This CDR3 has 14 amino acids. V lost 4 bases and J lost 0, with 13 bases in between. V usage is TRBV30 and J usage is TRBJ2-7; D may be TRBD1 (5 bases). Sample: PBMCs. The source of this sequence is a human donor in good health (CMV status not recorded). Some clones in this sample may be carry-over from other donors' samples. CDR3 in DNA: TGTGCCTGGAACGAACAGGACCCCTCCTACGAGCAGTACTTC. Amino acids: CAWNEQDPSYEQYF. Full variable domain (outside the CDR3, taken from reference TRBV30 and TRBJ2-7): SQTIHQWPATLVQPVGSPLSLECTVEGTSNPNLYWYRQAAGRGLQLLFYSVGIGQISSEVPQNLSASRPQDRQFILSSKKLLLSDSGFYLCAWNEQDPSYEQYFGPGTRLTVT.